These T cell receptor beta chains were read from a single sample in a study of T cells in Graves' hyperthyroidism and ophthalmopathy. In TCRdb, the multiplex PCR reads were re-called with MiXCR into one record per CDR3 protein. Counted here are about 410,000 distinct CDR3 sequences, approximately 15% occurring once; the ten biggest clones make up about 13%. Sequenced input: blood. These receptor sequences come from a young man with Graves' ophthalmopathy. The CDR3 runs from the conserved cysteine through the conserved F or W. Each record gives: CDR3 length, clone size, J gene, D gene, V gene, CDR3 protein, CDR3 DNA. A D gene is named only where the DNA matches it firmly. The size of a clone is reported for some rows only, either as once, few or many, or as a class for expanded clones.

length: 15; size: many; J: TRBJ2-6; D: NA; V: TRBV7-9; CDR3: CASSFPGTGANVLTF; DNA: TGTGCCAGCAGCTTCCCCGGGACTGGGGCCAACGTCCTGACTTTC
length: 14; size: NA; J: TRBJ2-7; D: NA; V: TRBV20-1; CDR3: CSARAASGYYEQYF; DNA: TGCAGTGCTCGTGCGGCAAGCGGATACTACGAGCAGTACTTC
length: 13; size: many; J: TRBJ1-2; D: NA; V: TRBV6-1; CDR3: CASSELAGGGYTF; DNA: TGTGCCAGCAGTGAACTTGCTGGTGGTGGCTACACCTTC
length: 16; size: many; J: TRBJ2-7; D: TRBD2; V: TRBV27; CDR3: CASSPTLAGSSYEQYF; DNA: TGTGCCAGCAGTCCGACGCTAGCGGGAAGCTCCTACGAGCAGTACTTC
length: 13; size: many; J: TRBJ2-3; D: NA; V: TRBV2; CDR3: CASRNRVSDTQYF; DNA: TGTGCCAGCAGGAACAGGGTTTCAGATACGCAGTATTTT
length: 12; size: many; J: TRBJ2-1; D: TRBD2; V: TRBV20-1; CDR3: CSARRRENEQFF; DNA: TGCAGTGCTAGAAGGCGGGAGAATGAGCAGTTCTTC
length: 13; size: many; J: TRBJ2-1; D: TRBD1; V: TRBV27; CDR3: CASTWTGLTEQFF; DNA: TGTGCCAGCACCTGGACAGGGTTGACTGAGCAGTTCTTC
length: 18; size: few; J: TRBJ1-2; D: NA; V: TRBV11-3; CDR3: CASSLGRWSQSRVDGYTF; DNA: TGTGCCAGCAGCTTAGGTCGATGGAGTCAGTCTAGGGTGGATGGCTACACCTTC
length: 16; size: few; J: TRBJ2-3; D: NA; V: TRBV7-9; CDR3: CASLPPGPLLEGTQYF; DNA: TGTGCCAGTTTACCTCCGGGACCCCTCCTAGAAGGTACGCAGTATTTT
length: 10; size: many; J: TRBJ2-5; D: NA; V: TRBV6-5; CDR3: CASSYRTQYF; DNA: TGTGCCAGCAGTTACCGGACCCAGTACTTC
length: 15; size: many; J: TRBJ2-1; D: TRBD2; V: TRBV20-1; CDR3: CSALRGAGGLDEQFF; DNA: TGCAGTGCCCTTAGAGGAGCGGGGGGGCTCGATGAGCAGTTCTTC
length: 13; size: NA; J: TRBJ2-3; D: NA; V: TRBV5-4; CDR3: CASIPPGTDTQYF; DNA: TGTGCCAGCATCCCTCCTGGCACAGATACGCAGTATTTT
length: 16; size: NA; J: TRBJ2-7; D: TRBD2; V: TRBV10-1; CDR3: CAISVQLAGGLYEQYF; DNA: TGTGCCATCAGTGTGCAGCTAGCGGGAGGGTTATACGAGCAGTACTTC
length: 19; size: many; J: TRBJ2-3; D: TRBD2; V: TRBV5-1; CDR3: CASSLALAAGRGSTDTQYF; DNA: TGCGCCAGCAGCTTGGCACTAGCGGCAGGCCGGGGGTCCACAGATACGCAGTATTTT
length: 16; size: many; J: TRBJ2-4; D: TRBD2; V: TRBV6-1; CDR3: CASSPLAGFAKNIQYF; DNA: TGTGCCAGCAGCCCTCTAGCGGGATTCGCCAAAAACATTCAGTACTTC
length: 17; size: many; J: TRBJ1-3; D: NA; V: TRBV3-1; CDR3: CASSQVGTATSGNTIYF; DNA: TGTGCCAGCAGCCAAGTAGGGACCGCGACCTCTGGAAACACCATATATTTT
length: 17; size: many; J: TRBJ2-1; D: NA; V: TRBV4-2; CDR3: CASSQGEGDWHDNEQFF; DNA: TGTGCCAGCAGCCAAGGGGAGGGGGACTGGCACGACAATGAGCAGTTCTTC
length: 14; size: many; J: TRBJ2-7; D: NA; V: TRBV11-3; CDR3: CASSFVQGGYEQYF; DNA: TGTGCCAGCAGCTTTGTACAGGGAGGCTACGAGCAGTACTTC
length: 15; size: many; J: TRBJ2-4; D: NA; V: TRBV7-9; CDR3: CASSSGHEAKNIQYF; DNA: TGTGCCAGCAGCTCGGGACACGAGGCCAAAAACATTCAGTACTTC
length: 15; size: many; J: TRBJ1-1; D: TRBD1; V: TRBV29-1; CDR3: CSVAGTGGANTEAFF; DNA: TGCAGCGTCGCTGGGACAGGGGGAGCGAACACTGAAGCTTTCTTT
length: 13; size: many; J: TRBJ2-2; D: NA; V: TRBV28; CDR3: CASSFIHTGELFF; DNA: TGTGCCAGCAGTTTTATCCACACCGGGGAGCTGTTTTTT
length: 14; size: few; J: TRBJ2-5; D: NA; V: TRBV5-8; CDR3: CASSLASTAETQYF; DNA: TGTGCCAGCAGCTTGGCCAGCACAGCCGAGACCCAGTACTTC
length: 14; size: many; J: TRBJ2-7; D: NA; V: TRBV6-1; CDR3: CASTTSPGPYEQYF; DNA: TGTGCCAGCACCACCTCCCCAGGGCCCTACGAGCAGTACTTC
length: 16; size: many; J: TRBJ2-4; D: NA; V: TRBV11-2; CDR3: CASSLDLGGGWNIQYF; DNA: TGTGCCAGCAGCTTAGATCTTGGAGGGGGCTGGAACATTCAGTACTTC
length: 13; size: NA; J: TRBJ1-1; D: TRBD1; V: TRBV19; CDR3: CASSVDRRTEAFF; DNA: TGTGCCAGTAGTGTGGACAGGCGGACTGAAGCTTTCTTT
length: 12; size: many; J: TRBJ1-1; D: NA; V: TRBV18; CDR3: CASSGEGSEAFF; DNA: TGTGCCAGCTCGGGGGAGGGCTCTGAAGCTTTCTTT
length: 14; size: few; J: TRBJ2-7; D: NA; V: TRBV4-1; CDR3: CASSQDPRVGEQYF; DNA: TGCGCCAGCAGCCAAGACCCCAGGGTGGGCGAGCAGTACTTC
length: 16; size: NA; J: TRBJ2-7; D: TRBD2; V: TRBV25-1; CDR3: CASSNPGLAENYEQYF; DNA: TGTGCCAGCAGTAACCCGGGACTAGCGGAAAACTACGAGCAGTACTTC
length: 15; size: NA; J: TRBJ2-3; D: NA; V: TRBV30; CDR3: CAWSSMGHSTDTQYF; DNA: TGTGCCTGGAGTTCTATGGGACACAGCACAGATACGCAGTATTTT
length: 15; size: many; J: TRBJ2-7; D: NA; V: TRBV7-2; CDR3: CASSTDSALFYEQYF; DNA: TGTGCCAGTAGCACGGACAGCGCACTGTTTTACGAGCAGTACTTC
length: 14; size: few; J: TRBJ1-1; D: NA; V: TRBV29-1; CDR3: CSVNYRVMNTEAFF; DNA: TGCAGCGTAAACTACAGGGTCATGAACACTGAAGCTTTCTTT
length: 14; size: many; J: TRBJ2-3; D: NA; V: TRBV20-1; CDR3: CSASLGVSTDTQYF; DNA: TGCAGTGCTAGTCTGGGGGTTAGCACAGATACGCAGTATTTT
length: 14; size: once; J: TRBJ1-1; D: NA; V: TRBV9; CDR3: CASSVGGGSTEAFF; DNA: TGTGCCAGCAGCGTAGGTGGGGGGTCCACTGAAGCTTTCTTT
length: 14; size: many; J: TRBJ2-7; D: TRBD1; V: TRBV7-9; CDR3: CASSPTGGQVEQYF; DNA: TGTGCCAGCAGCCCGACAGGGGGCCAAGTCGAGCAGTACTTC
length: 17; size: NA; J: TRBJ2-5; D: TRBD2; V: TRBV19; CDR3: CASSTLLAGGPVETQYF; DNA: TGTGCCAGTAGTACCTTACTAGCGGGAGGGCCCGTAGAGACCCAGTACTTC
length: 14; size: many; J: TRBJ2-7; D: NA; V: TRBV20-1; CDR3: CSVSAHRSSYEQYF; DNA: TGCAGTGTTTCCGCCCACAGGAGCTCCTACGAGCAGTACTTC
length: 13; size: many; J: TRBJ2-5; D: NA; V: TRBV12-3/TRBV12-4; CDR3: CASSLMGLETQYF; DNA: TGTGCCAGCAGTTTAATGGGTTTGGAGACCCAGTACTTC
length: 14; size: NA; J: TRBJ2-2; D: NA; V: TRBV24-1; CDR3: CATRRLASTGELFF; DNA: TGTGCCACCAGACGGCTAGCAAGCACCGGGGAGCTGTTTTTT
length: 14; size: NA; J: TRBJ1-4; D: TRBD1; V: TRBV30; CDR3: CAWSVGQGAEKLFF; DNA: TGTGCCTGGAGTGTGGGACAGGGGGCTGAAAAACTGTTTTTT
length: 15; size: few; J: TRBJ2-7; D: NA; V: TRBV4-1; CDR3: CASSQDFAEYYEQYF; DNA: TGCGCCAGCAGCCAAGATTTTGCGGAATACTACGAGCAGTACTTC